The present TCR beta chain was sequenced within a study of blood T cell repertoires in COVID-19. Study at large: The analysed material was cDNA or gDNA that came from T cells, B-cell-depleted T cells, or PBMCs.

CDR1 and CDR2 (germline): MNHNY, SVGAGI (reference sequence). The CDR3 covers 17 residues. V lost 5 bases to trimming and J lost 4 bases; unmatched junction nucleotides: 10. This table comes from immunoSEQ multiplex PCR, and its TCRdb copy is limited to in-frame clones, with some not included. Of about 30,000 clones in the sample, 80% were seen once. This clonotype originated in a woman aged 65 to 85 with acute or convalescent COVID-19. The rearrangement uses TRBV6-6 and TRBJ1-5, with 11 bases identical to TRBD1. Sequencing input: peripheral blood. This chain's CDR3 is CASSPTNRDRGNQPQHF. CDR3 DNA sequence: TGTGCCAGCAGTCCCACCAACCGGGACAGGGGGAATCAGCCCCAGCATTTT.